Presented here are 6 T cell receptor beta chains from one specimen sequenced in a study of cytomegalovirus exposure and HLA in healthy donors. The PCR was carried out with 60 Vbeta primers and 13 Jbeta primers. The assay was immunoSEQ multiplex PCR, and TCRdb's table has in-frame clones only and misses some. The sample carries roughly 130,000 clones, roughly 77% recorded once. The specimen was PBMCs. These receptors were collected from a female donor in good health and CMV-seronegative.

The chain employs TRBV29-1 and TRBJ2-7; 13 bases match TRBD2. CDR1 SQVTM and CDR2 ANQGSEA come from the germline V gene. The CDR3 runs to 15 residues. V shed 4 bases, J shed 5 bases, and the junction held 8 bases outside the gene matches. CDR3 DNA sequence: TGCAGCGTTGGGACTAGCGGGGGCCTCCGGGACGAGCAGTACTTC. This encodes CSVGTSGGLRDEQYF.

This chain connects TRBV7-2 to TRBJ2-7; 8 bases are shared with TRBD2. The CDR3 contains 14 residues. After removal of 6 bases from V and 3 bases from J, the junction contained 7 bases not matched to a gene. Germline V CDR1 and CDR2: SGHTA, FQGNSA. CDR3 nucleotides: TGTGCCAGCAGTCGTACTAGCGGAAACTACGAGCAGTACTTC. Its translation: CASSRTSGNYEQYF.

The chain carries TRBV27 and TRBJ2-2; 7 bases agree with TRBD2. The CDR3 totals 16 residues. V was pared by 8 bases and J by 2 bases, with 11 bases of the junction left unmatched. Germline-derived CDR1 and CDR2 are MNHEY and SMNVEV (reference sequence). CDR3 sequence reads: CASSPRGSLNTGELFF. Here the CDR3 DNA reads TGTGCCAGCTCCCCGCGGGGGAGTCTTAACACCGGGGAGCTGTTTTTT.

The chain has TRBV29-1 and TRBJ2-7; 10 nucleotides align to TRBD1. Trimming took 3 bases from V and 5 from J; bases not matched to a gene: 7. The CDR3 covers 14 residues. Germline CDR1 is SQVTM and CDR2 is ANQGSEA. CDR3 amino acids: CSVDPGTGVNEQYF. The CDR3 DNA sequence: TGCAGCGTTGACCCAGGGACAGGGGTAAACGAGCAGTACTTC.

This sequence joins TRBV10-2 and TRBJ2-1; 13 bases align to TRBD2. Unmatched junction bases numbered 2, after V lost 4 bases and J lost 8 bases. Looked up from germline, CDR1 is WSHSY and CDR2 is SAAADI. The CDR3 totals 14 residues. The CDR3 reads CASSGGLAGDEQFF. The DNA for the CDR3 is TGCGCCAGCAGTGGCGGACTAGCGGGAGATGAGCAGTTCTTC.

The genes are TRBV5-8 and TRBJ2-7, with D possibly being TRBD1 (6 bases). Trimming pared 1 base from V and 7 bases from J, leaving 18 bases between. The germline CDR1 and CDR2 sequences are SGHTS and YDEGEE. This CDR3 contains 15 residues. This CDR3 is CASSLFGAGAEEQYF. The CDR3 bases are TGTGCCAGCAGCTTGTTCGGAGCAGGGGCTGAAGAGCAGTACTTC. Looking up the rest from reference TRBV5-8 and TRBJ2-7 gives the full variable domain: EAGVTQSPTHLIKTRGQQATLRCSPISGHTSVYWYQQALGLGLQFLLWYDEGEERNRGNFPPRFSGRQFPNYSSELNVNALELEDSALYLCASSLFGAGAEEQYFGPGTRLTVT.